This T cell receptor (beta chain) appears in the sequencing data of a study of neurological immune-mediated disorders. About the study: Relapsing-remitting disease affected approximately 30, and secondary progressive 3, of roughly 35 multiple sclerosis patients. Study-level results: Expanded clones shared no identical CDR3 amino acid sequences across subjects, which suggested private TCR-beta repertoires in all groups.

The authors made cDNA by 5'RACE with 10-nucleotide random UMIs. TCRdb passed the 5' RACE reads through MiXCR, listing each CDR3 protein once. The repertoire consists of over 45,000 distinct CDR3 sequences, with roughly 3% occurring once and the leading ten covering more than 12%. The germline CDR1 and CDR2 sequences are SGHRS and YFSETQ. Trimming at V came to 4 bases and at J to 7 bases, leaving 10 bases not matched to a gene. This CDR3 spans 17 amino acids. This clonotype has at least ten counts. What it binds is unknown. This receptor was identified in a woman aged 50 to 60 with multiple sclerosis. The chain carries TRBV5-1 and TRBJ2-1; 14 nucleotides align to TRBD2. Material: PBMCs. CDR3 nucleotide sequence: TGCGCCAGCAGCAACCCGACTAGCGGGGGGGCCTGGAATGAGCAGTTCTTC. As protein: CASSNPTSGGAWNEQFF.